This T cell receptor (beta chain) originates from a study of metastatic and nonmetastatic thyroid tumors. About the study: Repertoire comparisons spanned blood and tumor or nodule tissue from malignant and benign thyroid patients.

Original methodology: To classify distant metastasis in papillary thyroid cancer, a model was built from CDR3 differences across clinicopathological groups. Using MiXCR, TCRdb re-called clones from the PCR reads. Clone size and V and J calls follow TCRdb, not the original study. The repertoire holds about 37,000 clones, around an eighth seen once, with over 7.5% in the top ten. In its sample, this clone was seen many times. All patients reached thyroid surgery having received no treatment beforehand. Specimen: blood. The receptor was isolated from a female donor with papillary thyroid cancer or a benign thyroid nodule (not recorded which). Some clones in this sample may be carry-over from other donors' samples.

The CDR3 DNA sequence: TGCAGTGCTAGAGACGCACAGGGCTCCTACGAGCAGTACTTC. Protein sequence: CSARDAQGSYEQYF. The rearrangement joins TRBV20-1 to TRBJ2-7; possible D gene TRBD1, 6 bases. This CDR3 has 14 amino acids. V lost 0 bases and J 0 bases, leaving 9 bases between the germline ends. The germline V gene encodes CDR1 DFQATT and CDR2 SNEGSKA (reference sequence).